The T cell receptor beta chain described here comes from a study of T cells of healthy individuals. The CDR3 spans 15 residues. Germline V gene lookup returns CDR1 LNHDA and CDR2 SQIVND (reference sequence). V dropped 5 bases and J dropped 7 bases, with 15 bases sitting between them. This clonotype was seen more than once but under ten times. MiXCR, run by TCRdb on the 5' RACE reads, gives a single entry per CDR3 protein. The sample contains approximately 50,000 distinct CDR3 sequences, roughly 14% of which appear only once. The chain couples TRBV19 to TRBJ1-6; a possible D gene is TRBD1 (6 bases). The TCR originated in a human donor in good health. In DNA, the CDR3 is TGTGCCAGTAGTCCCCCCCCGGGGGCGAATTCACCCCTCCACTTT. This codes for CASSPPPGANSPLHF.